Listed here are 22 T cell receptor beta chains from one sample, sequenced in a study of beta chain features in type 1 diabetes. Findings of the study overall: Moderate but significant shortening of TCRB CDR3s was recorded in all four CD4+ subsets from Type 1 diabetes patients.

Investigators reverse transcribed all isolated RNA, so they sequenced expressed TCRB transcripts. Profiled with immunoSEQ multiplex PCR; TCRdb holds only in-frame clones, not every one. The repertoire consists of under 300,000 clones, with over 20% occurring once and the leading ten covering about 0.028%. For these TCRs, the target antigens are not known. Sequenced input: naive CD4+ T cells from blood. All receptors derive from a middle-aged woman with type 1 diabetes.

The table lists this clone with a few counts. The rearrangement uses TRBV16 and TRBJ1-4, with D uncertain. This CDR3 is 12 amino acids long. Germline CDR1 is KGHSY and CDR2 is FQNENV. V gave up 1 base and J gave up 8 bases, with 5 bases separating them. In nucleotides, the CDR3 is TGTGCCAGCAGCCAATACGGGGAAAAACTGTTTTTT. Protein: CASSQYGEKLFF.

This clone was counted a few times. Here the CDR3 reads CATSRVFAGGPGNEQFF. CDR3 bases: TGTGCCACCAGCAGAGTCTTTGCGGGAGGGCCGGGGAATGAGCAGTTCTTC. V is TRBV15 and J is TRBJ2-1; 9 nucleotides match TRBD2. V dropped 1 base and J dropped 7; count of bases not matched to a gene: 11. The CDR3 runs 17 residues. Germline values: CDR1 LNHNV, CDR2 YYDKDF (reference sequence). Filled out from reference TRBV15 and TRBJ2-1, the complete variable domain reads DAMVIQNPRYQVTQFGKPVTLSCSQTLNHNVMYWYQQKSSQAPKLLFHYYDKDFNNEADTPDNFQSRRPNTSFCFLDIRSPGLGDTAMYLCATSRVFAGGPGNEQFFGPGTRLTVL.

This clone was seen more than once but under ten times. The genes are TRBV11-2 and TRBJ2-7; D is unclear. The CDR3 loop spans 13 amino acids. With 5 bases removed from V and 0 bases from J, the gap between germline ends came to 8 bases. In germline, CDR1 is SGHAT, CDR2 FQNNGV. The CDR3 loop reads CASSRGRSYEQYF. CDR3 nucleotide sequence: TGTGCCAGCAGCCGAGGCCGCTCCTACGAGCAGTACTTC.

A few counts support this clone. The J gene is TRBJ2-7, the V gene TRBV19, with D perhaps TRBD2 (5 bases). Germline V gene sequence: CDR1 LNHDA, CDR2 SQIVND (reference sequence). CDR3 length: 12 amino acids. Trimming took 8 bases from V and 6 from J, leaving 14 bases between them. The CDR3 here is CASGERAAEQYF. In nucleotides, the CDR3 is TGTGCCAGTGGGGAGAGAGCCGCCGAGCAGTACTTC. The full variable domain, completed using reference TRBV19 and TRBJ2-7, is DGGITQSPKYLFRKEGQNVTLSCEQNLNHDAMYWYRQDPGQGLRLIYYSQIVNDFQKGDIAEGYSVSREKKESFPLTVTSAQKNPTAFYLCASGERAAEQYFGPGTRLTVT.

This chain joins TRBV16 and TRBJ1-1, with 8 bases matching TRBD1. The germline V gene encodes CDR1 KGHSY and CDR2 FQNENV. Unmatched junction bases numbered 6, after V lost 4 bases and J lost 11 bases. The CDR3 is 12 residues long. The CDR3 DNA sequence: TGTGCCAGCAGCCCCGAGACAGGGGTGGCTTTCTTT. It encodes CASSPETGVAFF. The entire variable domain, with the rest obtained from reference TRBV16 and TRBJ1-1, is as follows: GEEVAQTPKHLVRGEGQKAKLYCAPIKGHSYVFWYQQVLKNEFKFLISFQNENVFDETGMPKERFSAKCLPNSPCSLEIQATKLEDSAVYFCASSPETGVAFFGQGTRLTVV.

This clone came up a few times. As DNA, the CDR3 is TGTGCCAGCAGCGTAAAGGGGGGGGGCAGTGAGCAGTTCTTC. It is translated as CASSVKGGGSEQFF. The chain couples TRBV7-2 to TRBJ2-1; tentative D call: TRBD2 (7 bases). Germline V gene lookup returns CDR1 SGHTA and CDR2 FQGNSA. This CDR3 spans 14 amino acids. Trimming shortened V by 5 bases and J by 9 bases, and 17 bases separated the two germline ends.

The V and J genes are TRBV9 and TRBJ1-5, with D unresolved. The CDR3 spans 19 residues. Trimming shortened V by 0 bases and J by 0 bases, and 19 bases separated the two germline ends. The germline V gene encodes CDR1 SGDLS and CDR2 YYNGEE. DNA of the CDR3: TGTGCCAGCAGCGTAGGCGTACAGAGATACATTTATAGCAATCAGCCCCAGCATTTT. Translation: CASSVGVQRYIYSNQPQHF.

The chain employs TRBV6-4 and TRBJ2-1, with D perhaps matching TRBD1 (5 bases). The CDR3 loop spans 15 amino acids. V lost 0 bases to trimming and J lost 8 bases, with 14 bases between them. Germline values: CDR1 MRHNA, CDR2 SNTAGT. The CDR3 region has the DNA TGTGCCAGCAGTGACTCCCTGGCAGGGTGGGATGAGCAGTTCTTC. Amino acids: CASSDSLAGWDEQFF.

This chain links TRBV28 with TRBJ2-7, with 12 bases that match TRBD2. The CDR3 length is 14 residues. V dropped 10 bases and J dropped 3; count of bases not matched to a gene: 7. In germline, CDR1 is MDHEN, CDR2 SYDVKM. The CDR3 DNA follows: TGTGCCACTCAGACTAGCGGGAGAGGCTACGAGCAGTACTTC. It is translated as CATQTSGRGYEQYF.

This rearrangement joins TRBV29-1 to TRBJ2-5; D is unclear. CDR1 and CDR2 from the germline V gene are SQVTM and ANQGSEA. Trimming cost V 8 bases and J 4 bases, with 11 bases left between them. CDR3 length equals 11 residues. The CDR3 protein is CSPEVGETQYF. CDR3 nucleotide sequence: TGCAGCCCCGAGGTGGGAGAGACCCAGTACTTC.

This clone was picked up a small number of times. The rearrangement uses TRBV28 and TRBJ2-7, with D tentatively TRBD1 (6 bases). CDR3 length equals 14 residues. Trimming cost V 7 bases and J 3 bases, with 16 bases left between them. Looked up from germline, CDR1 is MDHEN and CDR2 is SYDVKM. The CDR3 spells CASTLGTPVYEQYF. CDR3 sequence (DNA): TGTGCCAGCACCCTGGGGACACCAGTCTACGAGCAGTACTTC.

The chain employs TRBV25-1 and TRBJ1-5; D is ambiguous. Germline-derived CDR1 and CDR2 are MGHDK and SYGVNS. The CDR3 is made up of 14 amino acids. With 4 bases removed from V and 4 bases from J, the gap between germline ends came to 11 bases. CDR3 loop: CASSGGWGNQPQHF. CDR3 nucleotides: TGTGCCAGCAGTGGAGGGTGGGGAAATCAGCCCCAGCATTTT.

This clone was observed a few times. The chain links TRBV28 to TRBJ2-3; 8 bases map to TRBD2. V lost 2 bases and J lost 2; bases outside the gene matches: 6. The germline V gene encodes CDR1 MDHEN and CDR2 SYDVKM. This CDR3 contains 16 residues. CDR3 nucleotide sequence: TGTGCCAGCAGTTTAGGGAAGCGGGGGCTCACAGATACGCAGTATTTT. Encoded protein: CASSLGKRGLTDTQYF.

The V call is TRBV2, the J call TRBJ1-6; unclear D gene. This CDR3 is 11 amino acids long. Trimming removed 5 bases at V and 8 bases at J, with 4 bases between. Germline assignment: CDR1 SNHLY and CDR2 FYNNEI. DNA of the CDR3: TGTGCCAGCAGTTCGTATTCACCCCTCCACTTT. Translated, it gives CASSSYSPLHF.

The chain carries TRBV5-4 and TRBJ1-1; no clear D. From germline, CDR1 is SGHNT and CDR2 YYREEE (reference sequence). Trimming pared 4 bases from V and 1 base from J, leaving 8 bases between. CDR3 length: 13 residues. The DNA of the CDR3 is TGTGCCAGCAGCATTTTACAGAACACTGAAGCTTTCTTT. It encodes CASSILQNTEAFF.

This chain links TRBV9 with TRBJ2-5, with 10 positions matching TRBD2. The germline gives CDR1 SGDLS, CDR2 YYNGEE. The CDR3 is 18 residues long. V shed 4 bases and J 4 bases; nucleotides not matched to a gene: 16. The CDR3 spells CASSPRTSGPSGGETQYF. CDR3 nucleotides: TGTGCCAGCAGCCCAAGGACTAGCGGCCCCTCAGGAGGAGAGACCCAGTACTTC.

The chain links TRBV11-2 to TRBJ2-1; D remains ambiguous. V was clipped by 4 bases and J by 5 bases, with 6 bases between them. Germline CDR1 is SGHAT and CDR2 is FQNNGV. The CDR3 consists of 12 residues. CDR3 sequence (DNA): TGTGCCAGCAGCTGGGCAGACAATGAGCAGTTCTTC. Translating gives CASSWADNEQFF.

There are a few counts of this clone. The chain is built from TRBV4-3 and TRBJ2-5, with 8 bases matching TRBD2. The V segment lost 1 base and the J segment 6 bases; nucleotides outside the gene matches: 10. CDR3 length: 16 residues. Germline CDR1 reads LGHNA; CDR2 reads YSLEER. This chain's CDR3 is CASSQGIAGGSQTQYF. The DNA of the CDR3 is TGCGCCAGCAGCCAAGGTATTGCGGGAGGATCTCAGACCCAGTACTTC.

There are a few counts of this clone. The chain links TRBV29-1 to TRBJ2-5; TRBD1 matches at 9 bases. The end of the DNA is better explained by TRBJ2-7, so the J call may be wrong. The CDR3 length is 14 residues. Germline assignment: CDR1 SQVTM and CDR2 ANQGSEA. The chain's CDR3 is CSVPGQGGTYEQYF. The CDR3 nucleotides are TGCAGCGTCCCGGGACAGGGAGGTACCTACGAGCAGTACTTC.

The V gene is TRBV4-1, the J gene TRBJ2-7, with 13 bases lining up with TRBD2. Germline V gene lookup returns CDR1 MGHRA and CDR2 YSYEKL. CDR3 length: 16 amino acids. The J segment lost 4 bases and the V segment lost 5 bases, leaving 8 bases of the junction unmatched. The CDR3 protein is CASSLRTSGSPYEQYF. The CDR3 nucleotides read TGCGCCAGCAGCTTAAGGACTAGCGGGAGTCCTTACGAGCAGTACTTC.

The chain recombines TRBV29-1 with TRBJ1-1; D is perhaps TRBD1 (5 bases). This CDR3 is built from 12 residues. Germline CDR1 SQVTM, CDR2 ANQGSEA. Trimming shortened V by 4 bases and J by 1 base, and 7 bases separated the two germline ends. The CDR3 here is CSVAQGNTEAFF. Written as DNA, the CDR3 is TGCAGCGTTGCTCAGGGGAACACTGAAGCTTTCTTT.

To note about this clone: This same CDR3 is encoded by further DNA sequences in the sample. The J gene is TRBJ2-3, the V gene TRBV18, with TRBD1 identical over 8 bases. J lost 2 bases, V lost 6 bases, and 1 base had no gene match. CDR3 length: 13 residues. Per the germline V gene, CDR1 is KGHSH and CDR2 is LQKENI. In DNA form, the CDR3 reads TGTGCCAGCTCGGACAGGGACACAGATACGCAGTATTTT. Protein product: CASSDRDTDTQYF.